The sequence of this TCR beta chain was determined in a study of T-cell memory formation after mild COVID-19 (dated by TCRdb to the early 2020s). Looking at the study overall: Most TCR sequence clusters were specific to one of the two donors. T-cell clones expanding and contracting after mild COVID-19 in two donors were tracked by longitudinal TCRalpha and TCRbeta repertoire sequencing. Two young, previously healthy adult volunteers made up the cohort, one male and one female.

In its sample, this clonotype was seen a few times. Its cognate antigen has yet to be identified. Base qualities are not at hand, and no much larger clone is one base apart. What the study reported, not specific to this receptor: Balanced CD4/CD8 phenotypes were observed for clones contracting from day 15 to 85, whereas a bias towards CD4+ was observed for a second wave of clones expanding from day 15 to 37. Some responding clones were found in pre-infection memory, which suggests that pre-existing cross-reactive memory T cells took part in the SARS-CoV-2 response. SARS-CoV-2 specificity of the second-wave clones peaking on day 37 was not confirmed. Only a couple of mild cases were covered by the study, and larger cohorts that include severe cases with pre-infection samples were considered necessary. Contracting CD4+ clones appeared mostly in the CM and EM memory subsets, whereas CD8+ clones were enriched in EMRA.

For this chain, trimming is 1 base at the V end and 15 bases at the J end, and the number of junction bases without a gene match is 9. Taken from the germline V gene (reference sequence), the CDR1 and CDR2 loops are LGHDT and YNNKEL. The CDR3 contains 14 residues, cysteine and phenylalanine counted. CDR3 DNA is the only sequence kept; it has 42 bases, read in frame from the first base. The sequencer listed for this sample is Illumina NovaSeq 6000. TCRalpha and TCRbeta cDNA libraries were built by 5'RACE with constant-segment primers, adding sample barcodes and unique molecular identifiers. RNA was extracted from every sample with Trizol reagent. Amplification of the libraries took two PCR steps, and the second step added a second sample barcode plus Illumina TruSeq adapters. Sequencing of libraries was performed on an Illumina NovaSeq with 2 x 150 bp paired-end reads. As for how the authors treated the data: With migec v1.2.7, reads were demultiplexed and then collapsed into UMI-guided consensus sequences. Using mixcr v2.1.11, UMI consensuses were aligned to TRA and TRB V and J templates and then assembled into clonotypes. A clonotype was counted as expanded or contracted only if both edgeR and NoisET called the change significant, with noise models trained on biological replicates. For edgeR calls, the thresholds were a false discovery rate-adjusted p below 0.01 and a log2 fold-change of 1. PCA with hierarchical clustering of max-normalized trajectories of the 1000 most abundant clonotypes was used as exploratory dynamics analysis. The CD4 or CD8 phenotype of responding clones was assigned using the separately sequenced CD4+ and CD8+ repertoires. TCRdb trimmed public reads at Q25 via fastp, called clones via MiXCR and kept in-frame beta chains. Every distinct CDR3 protein forms one entry, paired with its most common genes and DNA. TCRdb assigned the V and J calls; the authors' analysis was not used. In this sample the table shows 530,000 or so distinct CDR3 sequences, roughly a sixth of which occur a single time. The ten top clones hold roughly 7.7% of the sample.

PBMCs were isolated by Ficoll-Paque density gradient centrifugation. Source material: PBMCs or a T cell subset sorted from them (not recorded which). The clonotype comes from an adult woman who had mild COVID-19 (a few samples of this study predate the infection). The sample titles of this study are shuffled in the database, so cell type and time point are left out; the donor was told from shared clones. The V and J segments used are TRBV3-1 and TRBJ2-1, and TRBD2 matches 10 of the central bases. CDR3 loop: CASSQGLAGGKGFF. The nucleotides are TGTGCCAGCAGCCAAGGACTAGCGGGTGGAAAGGGGTTCTTC.